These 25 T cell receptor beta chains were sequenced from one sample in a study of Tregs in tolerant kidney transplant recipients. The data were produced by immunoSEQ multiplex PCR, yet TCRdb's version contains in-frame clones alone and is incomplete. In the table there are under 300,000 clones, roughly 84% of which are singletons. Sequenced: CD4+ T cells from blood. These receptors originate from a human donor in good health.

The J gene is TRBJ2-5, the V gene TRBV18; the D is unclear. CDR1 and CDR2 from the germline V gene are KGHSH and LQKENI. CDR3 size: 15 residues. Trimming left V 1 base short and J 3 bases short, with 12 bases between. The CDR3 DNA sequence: TGTGCCAGCTCACCACTAGTCACGGGTGAAGAGACCCAGTACTTC. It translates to CASSPLVTGEETQYF.

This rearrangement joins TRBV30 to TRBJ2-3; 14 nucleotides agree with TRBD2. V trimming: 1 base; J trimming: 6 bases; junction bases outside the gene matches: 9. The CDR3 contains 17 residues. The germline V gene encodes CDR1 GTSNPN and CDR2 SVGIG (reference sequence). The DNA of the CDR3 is TGTGCCTGGAGTGGGCTCTCCGGGACTAGCGGGAGTGATACGCAGTATTTT. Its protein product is CAWSGLSGTSGSDTQYF.

CDR3 bases: TGTGCCAGTAGTCGGGACAGGGCTGGCTATGGCTACACCTTC. Residues: CASSRDRAGYGYTF. The gene calls are TRBV19 and TRBJ1-2; 9 nucleotides match TRBD1. V gave up 5 bases and J gave up 4 bases; unmatched junction bases: 5. Germline loops: CDR1 LNHDA, CDR2 SQIVND (reference sequence). This CDR3 contains 14 residues.

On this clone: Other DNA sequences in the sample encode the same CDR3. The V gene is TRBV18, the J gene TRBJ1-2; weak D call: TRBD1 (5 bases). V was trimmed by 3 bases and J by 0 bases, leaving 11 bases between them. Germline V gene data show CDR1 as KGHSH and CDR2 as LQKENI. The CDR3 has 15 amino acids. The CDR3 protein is CASSPRQNSNYGYTF. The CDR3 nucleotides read TGTGCCAGCTCACCTAGACAGAATTCTAACTATGGCTACACCTTC.

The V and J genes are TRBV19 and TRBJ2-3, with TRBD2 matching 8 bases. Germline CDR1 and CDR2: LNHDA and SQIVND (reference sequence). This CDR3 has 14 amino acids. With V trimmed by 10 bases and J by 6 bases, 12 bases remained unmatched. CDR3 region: CATKAGASGDTQYF. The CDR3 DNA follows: TGTGCCACTAAGGCAGGGGCTAGCGGGGATACGCAGTATTTT.

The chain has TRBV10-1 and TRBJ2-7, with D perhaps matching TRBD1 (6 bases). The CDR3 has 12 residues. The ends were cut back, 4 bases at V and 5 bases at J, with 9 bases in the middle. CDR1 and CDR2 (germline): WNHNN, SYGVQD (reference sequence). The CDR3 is CASSGNRDEQYF. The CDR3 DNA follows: TGCGCCAGCAGTGGGAACAGGGACGAGCAGTACTTC.

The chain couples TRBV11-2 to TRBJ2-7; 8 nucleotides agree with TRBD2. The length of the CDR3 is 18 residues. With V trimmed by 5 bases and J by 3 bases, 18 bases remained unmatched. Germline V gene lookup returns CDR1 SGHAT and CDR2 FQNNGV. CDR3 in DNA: TGTGCCAGCAGCCCACGGCGGACTAGCAGGGTCGGGGGCTACGAGCAGTACTTC. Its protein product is CASSPRRTSRVGGYEQYF.

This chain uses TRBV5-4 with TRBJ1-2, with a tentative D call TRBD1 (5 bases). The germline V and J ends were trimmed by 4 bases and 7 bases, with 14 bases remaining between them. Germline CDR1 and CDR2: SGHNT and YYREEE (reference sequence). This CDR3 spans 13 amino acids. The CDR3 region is CASSAGSGAGYTF. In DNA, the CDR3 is TGTGCCAGCAGCGCTGGGTCTGGGGCTGGCTACACCTTC.

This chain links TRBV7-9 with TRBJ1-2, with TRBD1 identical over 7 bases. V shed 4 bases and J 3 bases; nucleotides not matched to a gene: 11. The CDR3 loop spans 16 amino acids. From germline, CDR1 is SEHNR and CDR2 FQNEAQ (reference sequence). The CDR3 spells CASSSNRDRVYYGYTF. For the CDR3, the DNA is TGTGCCAGCAGCTCAAACCGTGACAGGGTTTACTATGGCTACACCTTC.

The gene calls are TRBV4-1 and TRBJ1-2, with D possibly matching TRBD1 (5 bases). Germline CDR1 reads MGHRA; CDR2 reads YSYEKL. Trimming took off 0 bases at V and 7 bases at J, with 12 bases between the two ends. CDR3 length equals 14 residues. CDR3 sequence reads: CASSQDRGVGGYTF. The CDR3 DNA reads TGCGCCAGCAGCCAAGATCGGGGGGTGGGTGGCTACACCTTC.

This CDR3 reads CASSLGGFAQPQHF. DNA of the CDR3: TGCGCCAGCAGCTTGGGAGGGTTTGCGCAGCCCCAGCATTTT. The chain couples TRBV5-1 to TRBJ1-5; no reliable D call. Germline V lookup: CDR1 SGHRS, CDR2 YFSETQ. The CDR3 totals 14 residues. V lost 0 bases and J lost 7, with 11 bases in between.

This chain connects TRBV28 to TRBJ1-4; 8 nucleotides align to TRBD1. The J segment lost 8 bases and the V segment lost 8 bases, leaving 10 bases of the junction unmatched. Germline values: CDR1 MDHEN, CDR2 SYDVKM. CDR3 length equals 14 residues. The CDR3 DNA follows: TGTGCCAGCCGTTCAGGGGGCATTCAGGAAAAACTGTTTTTT. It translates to CASRSGGIQEKLFF.

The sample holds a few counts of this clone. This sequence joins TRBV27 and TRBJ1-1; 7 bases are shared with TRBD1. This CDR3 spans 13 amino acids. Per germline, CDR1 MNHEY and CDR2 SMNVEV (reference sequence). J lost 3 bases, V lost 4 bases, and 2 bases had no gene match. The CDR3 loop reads CASSSGGYTEAFF. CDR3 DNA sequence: TGTGCCAGCAGTTCAGGGGGGTACACTGAAGCTTTCTTT.

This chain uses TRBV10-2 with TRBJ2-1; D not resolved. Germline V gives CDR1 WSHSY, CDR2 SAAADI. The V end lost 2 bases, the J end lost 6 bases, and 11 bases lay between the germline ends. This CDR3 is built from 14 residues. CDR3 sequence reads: CASSERLDSNEQFF. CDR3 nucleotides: TGCGCCAGCAGTGAGCGTCTAGATTCCAATGAGCAGTTCTTC.

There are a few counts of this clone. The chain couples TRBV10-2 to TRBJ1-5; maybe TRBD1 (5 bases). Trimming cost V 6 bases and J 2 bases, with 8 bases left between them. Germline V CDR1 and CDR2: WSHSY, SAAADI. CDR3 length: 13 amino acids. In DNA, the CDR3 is TGCGCCAGCAGGAAAGGGGGCAATCAGCCCCAGCATTTT. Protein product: CASRKGGNQPQHF.

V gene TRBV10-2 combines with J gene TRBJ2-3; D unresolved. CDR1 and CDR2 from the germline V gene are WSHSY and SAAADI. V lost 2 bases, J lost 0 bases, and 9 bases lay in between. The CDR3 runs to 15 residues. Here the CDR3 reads CASSETATSTDTQYF. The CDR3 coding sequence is TGCGCCAGCAGTGAGACAGCTACTAGCACAGATACGCAGTATTTT.

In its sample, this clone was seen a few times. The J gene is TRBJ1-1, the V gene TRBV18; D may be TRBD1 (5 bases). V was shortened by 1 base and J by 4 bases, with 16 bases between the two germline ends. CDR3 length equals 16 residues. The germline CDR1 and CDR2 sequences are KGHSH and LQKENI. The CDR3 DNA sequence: TGTGCCAGCTCACCACAGATGACGGGACGCTCCACTGAAGCTTTCTTT. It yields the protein CASSPQMTGRSTEAFF.

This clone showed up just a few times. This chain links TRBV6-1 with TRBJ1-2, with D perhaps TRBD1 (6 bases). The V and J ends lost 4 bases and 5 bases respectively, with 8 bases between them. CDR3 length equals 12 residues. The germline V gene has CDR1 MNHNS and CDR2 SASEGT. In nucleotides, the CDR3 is TGTGCCAGCAGTGGAGGGGGGTATGGCTACACCTTC. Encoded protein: CASSGGGYGYTF.

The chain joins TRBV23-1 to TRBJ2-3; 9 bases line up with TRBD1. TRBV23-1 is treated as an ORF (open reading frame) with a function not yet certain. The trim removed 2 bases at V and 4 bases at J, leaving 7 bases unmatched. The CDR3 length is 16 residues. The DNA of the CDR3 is TGCGCCAGCAGTCAAGCGGGACAGGGTATTTCAGATACGCAGTATTTT. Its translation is CASSQAGQGISDTQYF.

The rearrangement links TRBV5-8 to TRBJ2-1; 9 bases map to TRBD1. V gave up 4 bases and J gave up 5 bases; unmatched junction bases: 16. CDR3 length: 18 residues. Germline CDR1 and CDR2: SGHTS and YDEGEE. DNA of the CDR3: TGTGCCAGCAGCACGGATGATCGTTGGACAGGGGAAGACAATGAGCAGTTCTTC. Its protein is CASSTDDRWTGEDNEQFF. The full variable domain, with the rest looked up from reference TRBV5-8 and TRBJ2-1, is EAGVTQSPTHLIKTRGQQATLRCSPISGHTSVYWYQQALGLGLQFLLWYDEGEERNRGNFPPRFSGRQFPNYSSELNVNALELEDSALYLCASSTDDRWTGEDNEQFFGPGTRLTVL.

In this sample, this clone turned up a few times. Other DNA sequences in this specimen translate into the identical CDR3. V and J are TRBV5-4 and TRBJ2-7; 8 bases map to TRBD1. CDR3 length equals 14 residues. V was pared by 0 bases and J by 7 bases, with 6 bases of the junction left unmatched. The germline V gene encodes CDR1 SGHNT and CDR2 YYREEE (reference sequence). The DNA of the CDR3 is TGTGCCAGCAGCTTGGAGACAGGGGTGGGTGAGCAGTACTTC. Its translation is CASSLETGVGEQYF.

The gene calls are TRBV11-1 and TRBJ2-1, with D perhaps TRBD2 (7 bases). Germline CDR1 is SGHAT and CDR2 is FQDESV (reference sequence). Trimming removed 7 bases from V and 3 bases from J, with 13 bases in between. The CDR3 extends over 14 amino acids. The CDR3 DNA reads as TGTGCCAGCACTGGGGGGGCGATCTACAATGAGCAGTTCTTC. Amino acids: CASTGGAIYNEQFF.

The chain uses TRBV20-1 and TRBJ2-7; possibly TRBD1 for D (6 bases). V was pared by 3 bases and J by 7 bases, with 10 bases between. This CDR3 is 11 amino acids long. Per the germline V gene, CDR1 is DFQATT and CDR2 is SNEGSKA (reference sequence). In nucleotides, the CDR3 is TGCAGTGCTAGTAGGGGGTTGGAGCAGTACTTC. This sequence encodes CSASRGLEQYF.

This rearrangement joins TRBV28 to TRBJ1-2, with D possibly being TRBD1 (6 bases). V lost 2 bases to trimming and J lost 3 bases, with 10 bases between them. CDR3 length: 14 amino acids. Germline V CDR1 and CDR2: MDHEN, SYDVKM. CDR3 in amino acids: CASSLLRQDYGYTF. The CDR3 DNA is TGTGCCAGCAGTTTACTCCGACAGGACTATGGCTACACCTTC.

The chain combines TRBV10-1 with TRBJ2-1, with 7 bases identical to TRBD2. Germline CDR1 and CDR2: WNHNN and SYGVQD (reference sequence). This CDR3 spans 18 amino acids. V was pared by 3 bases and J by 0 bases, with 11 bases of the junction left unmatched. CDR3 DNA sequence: TGCGCCAGCAGTGAATTCGCGGGAGCAGTTATCTCCTACAATGAGCAGTTCTTC. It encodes CASSEFAGAVISYNEQFF.